This T cell receptor beta chain was retrieved from a study of T-cell reconstitution after alpha-beta-depleted transplantation in children. Findings of the study overall: T-cell numbers and diversity, one year after transplant, stemmed largely from T cells that were newly produced.

This clonotype has a handful of counts. Its antigen is currently unknown. It was with unique molecular identifiers that the TCRbeta library was prepared. TCRdb re-called the PCR reads through MiXCR, storing one row per CDR3 protein. The data hold around 80,000 distinct CDR3 sequences, with 15% to 20% observed a single time. Trimming pared 5 bases from V and 2 bases from J, leaving 18 bases between. The length of the CDR3 is 17 residues. The germline gives CDR1 MNHNS, CDR2 SASEGT. Material: PBMCs, mostly from graft donor cells, obtained 360 days after TCRalphabeta/CD19-depleted stem cell transplant. This rearrangement joins TRBV6-1 to TRBJ2-2, with D perhaps given as TRBD1 or TRBD2 (5 bases each). The clonotype originates from a male patient aged 2 to 10 who had a stem cell transplant for acute lymphoblastic leukemia, so the T cells may come from the graft donor. The CDR3 loop reads CASSPQGREFNTGELFF. The CDR3 coding sequence is TGTGCCAGCAGTCCCCAGGGCAGGGAGTTCAACACCGGGGAGCTGTTTTTT.